This is a list of T cell receptor beta chains from one sample in a study of blood T cell repertoires in COVID-19. Assay: immunoSEQ multiplex PCR; the TCRdb copy retains only in-frame clones and omits some. The sample lists 99,000 or so clones, roughly 83% occurring once. The sample taken for sequencing was peripheral blood. The receptors come from a woman aged 80 or older with active or convalescent COVID-19. Each CDR3 is given with its conserved first and last residue. The order of the fields is J gene, clone size, D gene, V gene, CDR3 protein, CDR3 DNA. The D gene is left open where the match is weak. Clone size, where shown, is once, few, many, or a class for clones that have expanded.

J gene: TRBJ2-4
clone size: -
D gene: TRBD2
V gene: TRBV3-1/TRBV3-2
CDR3 protein: CASSHGTSGYLAKNIQYF
CDR3 DNA: TGTGCCAGCAGCCACGGGACTAGCGGGTATCTAGCCAAAAACATTCAGTACTTC

J gene: TRBJ2-5
clone size: few
D gene: TRBD2
V gene: TRBV7-9
CDR3 protein: CASSSSGAGETQYF
CDR3 DNA: TGTGCCAGCAGCAGTAGCGGGGCCGGGGAGACCCAGTACTTC

J gene: TRBJ2-7
clone size: -
D gene: TRBD1
V gene: TRBV24-1
CDR3 protein: CATSDSRTGGDEQYF
CDR3 DNA: TGTGCCACCAGTGACTCCCGGACAGGGGGCGACGAGCAGTACTTC

J gene: TRBJ2-7
clone size: -
D gene: TRBD2
V gene: TRBV28
CDR3 protein: CASSLYGGGPGEQYF
CDR3 DNA: TGTGCCAGCAGTTTATACGGCGGGGGGCCAGGGGAGCAGTACTTC

J gene: TRBJ2-2
clone size: -
D gene: -
V gene: TRBV4-3
CDR3 protein: CASSQDGGNTGELFF
CDR3 DNA: TGCGCCAGCAGCCAAGATGGGGGCAACACCGGGGAGCTGTTTTTT

J gene: TRBJ2-1
clone size: -
D gene: -
V gene: TRBV6-5
CDR3 protein: CASKESGNEQFF
CDR3 DNA: TGTGCCAGCAAAGAATCGGGCAATGAGCAGTTCTTC

J gene: TRBJ1-1
clone size: -
D gene: TRBD1
V gene: TRBV12-3/TRBV12-4
CDR3 protein: CASTKTGRTEAFF
CDR3 DNA: TGTGCCAGCACTAAGACAGGGAGGACTGAAGCTTTCTTT

J gene: TRBJ1-2
clone size: once
D gene: TRBD1
V gene: TRBV28
CDR3 protein: CASSPQRQGAFRYTF
CDR3 DNA: TGTGCCAGCAGTCCCCAACGACAGGGGGCCTTTCGCTACACCTTC

J gene: TRBJ1-2
clone size: -
D gene: TRBD1
V gene: TRBV6-5
CDR3 protein: CASRGSTGYYGYTF
CDR3 DNA: TGTGCCAGCAGAGGATCGACAGGGTACTATGGCTACACCTTC

J gene: TRBJ1-2
clone size: -
D gene: TRBD1
V gene: TRBV28
CDR3 protein: CASEQGAFYGYTF
CDR3 DNA: TGTGCCAGCGAGCAGGGGGCTTTCTATGGCTACACCTTC

J gene: TRBJ1-2
clone size: -
D gene: -
V gene: TRBV29-1
CDR3 protein: CSVEGQGNYGYTF
CDR3 DNA: TGCAGCGTTGAGGGGCAGGGAAACTATGGCTACACCTTC

J gene: TRBJ2-2
clone size: few
D gene: TRBD2
V gene: TRBV19
CDR3 protein: CASSRLAGGGTGELFF
CDR3 DNA: TGTGCCAGTAGTAGACTAGCGGGAGGGGGGACCGGGGAGCTGTTTTTT

J gene: TRBJ2-3
clone size: -
D gene: -
V gene: TRBV4-3
CDR3 protein: CASSQDLIDTQYF
CDR3 DNA: TGCGCCAGCAGCCAAGATCTAATAGATACGCAGTATTTT

J gene: TRBJ2-1
clone size: -
D gene: TRBD1
V gene: TRBV5-4
CDR3 protein: CASSFTRDSKVNEQFF
CDR3 DNA: TGTGCCAGCAGCTTTACTCGGGACAGCAAGGTCAATGAGCAGTTCTTC

J gene: TRBJ1-1
clone size: few
D gene: -
V gene: TRBV2
CDR3 protein: CASRAIGPDTEAFF
CDR3 DNA: TGTGCCAGCAGGGCCATTGGGCCCGACACTGAAGCTTTCTTT

J gene: TRBJ1-5
clone size: -
D gene: TRBD1
V gene: TRBV28
CDR3 protein: CASSKDRGTQPQHF
CDR3 DNA: TGTGCCAGCAGCAAGGACAGGGGAACTCAGCCCCAGCATTTT

J gene: TRBJ1-1
clone size: -
D gene: TRBD1
V gene: TRBV27
CDR3 protein: CASSSRLRQGSTEAFF
CDR3 DNA: TGTGCCAGCAGTTCCCGCCTACGACAGGGAAGCACTGAAGCTTTCTTT

J gene: TRBJ1-1
clone size: -
D gene: -
V gene: TRBV7-2
CDR3 protein: CASSLRSPGTEAFF
CDR3 DNA: TGTGCCAGCAGCTTAAGATCTCCAGGTACAGAGGCTTTCTTT

J gene: TRBJ1-2
clone size: -
D gene: -
V gene: TRBV6-5
CDR3 protein: CASSSSRGYGYTF
CDR3 DNA: TGTGCCAGCAGTTCCAGCCGGGGTTATGGCTACACCTTC

J gene: TRBJ1-4
clone size: -
D gene: -
V gene: TRBV28
CDR3 protein: CASSSLEKLFF
CDR3 DNA: TGTGCCAGCAGTTCCCTCGAAAAACTGTTTTTT

J gene: TRBJ2-2
clone size: -
D gene: -
V gene: TRBV7-9
CDR3 protein: CASSPRGNTGELFF
CDR3 DNA: TGTGCCAGCAGCCCCCGCGGGAACACCGGGGAGCTGTTTTTT

J gene: TRBJ1-3
clone size: -
D gene: -
V gene: TRBV29-1
CDR3 protein: CSVVSPREGLAGNTIYF
CDR3 DNA: TGCAGCGTTGTATCCCCCCGGGAGGGGCTAGCTGGAAACACCATATATTTT

J gene: TRBJ2-7
clone size: -
D gene: -
V gene: TRBV28
CDR3 protein: CASSPGNPTTGQYF
CDR3 DNA: TGTGCCAGCAGTCCAGGGAACCCGACAACAGGGCAGTACTTC

J gene: TRBJ1-5
clone size: -
D gene: -
V gene: TRBV19
CDR3 protein: CASSETGSEDQPQHF
CDR3 DNA: TGTGCCAGTAGTGAAACCGGGTCTGAGGATCAGCCCCAGCATTTT

J gene: TRBJ2-3
clone size: -
D gene: -
V gene: TRBV19
CDR3 protein: CASSIGSGASTDTQYF
CDR3 DNA: TGTGCCAGTAGTATAGGGTCTGGGGCTAGCACAGATACGCAGTATTTT

J gene: TRBJ2-6
clone size: once
D gene: -
V gene: TRBV6-2/TRBV6-3
CDR3 protein: CASSYSGAGANVLTF
CDR3 DNA: TGTGCCAGCAGTTACTCGGGAGCTGGGGCCAACGTCCTGACTTTC

J gene: TRBJ1-3
clone size: -
D gene: -
V gene: TRBV28
CDR3 protein: CASSFDSENTIYF
CDR3 DNA: TGTGCCAGCAGTTTTGACAGCGAAAACACCATATATTTT

J gene: TRBJ1-5
clone size: -
D gene: -
V gene: TRBV2
CDR3 protein: CASSEALLGRAIQHF
CDR3 DNA: TGTGCCAGCAGTGAAGCGCTTCTAGGGAGGGCCATACAGCATTTT

J gene: TRBJ2-7
clone size: -
D gene: TRBD2
V gene: TRBV6-2/TRBV6-3
CDR3 protein: CASSYRRLAGPLSSYEQYF
CDR3 DNA: TGTGCCAGCAGTTACCGGAGACTAGCGGGGCCACTTAGCTCCTACGAGCAGTACTTC

J gene: TRBJ2-1
clone size: -
D gene: TRBD1
V gene: TRBV6-5
CDR3 protein: CASRGQGILNEQFF
CDR3 DNA: TGTGCCAGCAGAGGACAGGGGATCCTTAATGAGCAGTTCTTC

J gene: TRBJ1-5
clone size: -
D gene: -
V gene: TRBV1
CDR3 protein: CTSSFRHSRRDSYQPQHF
CDR3 DNA: TGCACCAGCAGCTTCCGACACAGCCGCCGGGACAGTTATCAGCCCCAGCATTTT

J gene: TRBJ1-6
clone size: -
D gene: -
V gene: TRBV6-5
CDR3 protein: CASSYVGGNSPLHF
CDR3 DNA: TGTGCCAGCAGTTACGTGGGGGGTAATTCACCCCTCCACTTT

J gene: TRBJ1-1
clone size: -
D gene: -
V gene: TRBV18
CDR3 protein: CASSSTQNTEAFF
CDR3 DNA: TGTGCCAGCTCATCCACACAAAACACTGAAGCTTTCTTT

J gene: TRBJ2-5
clone size: -
D gene: -
V gene: TRBV4-1
CDR3 protein: CASSQEGYRVETQYF
CDR3 DNA: TGCGCCAGCAGCCAAGAGGGCTACAGGGTGGAGACCCAGTACTTC

J gene: TRBJ1-1
clone size: -
D gene: -
V gene: TRBV21-1
CDR3 protein: CASSKGDRVNTEAFF
CDR3 DNA: TGTGCCAGCAGCAAAGGGGACAGGGTGAACACTGAAGCTTTCTTT

J gene: TRBJ2-5
clone size: few
D gene: TRBD1
V gene: TRBV19
CDR3 protein: CASSIRQGFGETQYF
CDR3 DNA: TGTGCCAGTAGTATCCGACAGGGCTTTGGAGAGACCCAGTACTTC

J gene: TRBJ2-4
clone size: -
D gene: TRBD2
V gene: TRBV2
CDR3 protein: CASVAGGLAKNIQYF
CDR3 DNA: TGTGCCAGCGTAGCGGGGGGGTTGGCCAAAAACATTCAGTACTTC

J gene: TRBJ2-7
clone size: medium-sized
D gene: -
V gene: TRBV11-2
CDR3 protein: CASSLGLGSEYEQYF
CDR3 DNA: TGTGCCAGCAGCTTAGGTCTGGGGAGCGAGTACGAGCAGTACTTC

J gene: TRBJ2-3
clone size: -
D gene: -
V gene: TRBV6-5
CDR3 protein: CASSPTWDFHTQYF
CDR3 DNA: TGTGCCAGCAGTCCTACCTGGGACTTCCATACGCAGTATTTT

J gene: TRBJ2-1
clone size: -
D gene: TRBD2
V gene: TRBV7-7
CDR3 protein: CASSSDLAGSYNEQFF
CDR3 DNA: TGTGCTAGCAGCTCAGACCTAGCGGGGTCCTACAATGAGCAGTTCTTC

J gene: TRBJ1-2
clone size: -
D gene: TRBD1
V gene: TRBV19
CDR3 protein: CASSIRRQGFYGYTF
CDR3 DNA: TGTGCCAGTAGTATCCGCAGACAGGGATTCTATGGCTACACCTTC

J gene: TRBJ2-7
clone size: -
D gene: TRBD1
V gene: TRBV6-6
CDR3 protein: CASSRHDGTGSYEQYF
CDR3 DNA: TGTGCCAGCAGTAGACACGACGGGACAGGGTCCTACGAGCAGTACTTC

J gene: TRBJ1-5
clone size: once
D gene: -
V gene: TRBV6-5
CDR3 protein: CASSSVGGAGQPQHF
CDR3 DNA: TGTGCCAGCTCCTCGGTTGGGGGGGCAGGGCAGCCCCAGCATTTT

J gene: TRBJ2-4
clone size: -
D gene: -
V gene: TRBV3-1/TRBV3-2
CDR3 protein: CASSVGGENIQYF
CDR3 DNA: TGTGCCAGCAGTGTCGGCGGGGAAAACATTCAGTACTTC

J gene: TRBJ1-5
clone size: -
D gene: -
V gene: TRBV5-8
CDR3 protein: CASKTRQVSPQHF
CDR3 DNA: TGTGCCAGCAAAACGCGACAGGTTTCGCCCCAGCATTTT

J gene: TRBJ2-5
clone size: -
D gene: -
V gene: TRBV6-2/TRBV6-3
CDR3 protein: CASSLTRVETQYF
CDR3 DNA: TGTGCCAGCAGCCTTACTAGAGTGGAGACCCAGTACTTC

J gene: TRBJ2-7
clone size: -
D gene: TRBD2
V gene: TRBV4-3
CDR3 protein: CASSQELAETYEQYF
CDR3 DNA: TGCGCCAGCAGCCAAGAACTAGCGGAGACCTACGAGCAGTACTTC

J gene: TRBJ1-2
clone size: -
D gene: -
V gene: TRBV6-6
CDR3 protein: CASSDSYGYTF
CDR3 DNA: TGTGCCAGCAGTGACAGCTATGGCTACACCTTC

J gene: TRBJ2-7
clone size: -
D gene: TRBD2
V gene: TRBV6-2/TRBV6-3
CDR3 protein: CASSYSRLAGVGTYEQYF
CDR3 DNA: TGTGCCAGCAGTTACTCCCGACTAGCGGGAGTAGGGACCTACGAGCAGTACTTC

J gene: TRBJ2-1
clone size: -
D gene: -
V gene: TRBV11-3
CDR3 protein: CASGSNHNEQFF
CDR3 DNA: TGTGCCAGCGGTAGTAATCACAATGAGCAGTTCTTC

J gene: TRBJ1-2
clone size: -
D gene: TRBD1
V gene: TRBV28
CDR3 protein: CASSLARTGRRGYTF
CDR3 DNA: TGTGCCAGCAGTTTAGCCCGGACAGGTCGACGAGGCTACACCTTC

J gene: TRBJ1-2
clone size: -
D gene: -
V gene: TRBV23-1
CDR3 protein: CASSPQGAYGYTF
CDR3 DNA: TGCGCCAGCAGTCCCCAGGGTGCCTATGGCTACACCTTC